This entry describes one T cell receptor beta chain. This sample is part of a study of graft-versus-host responses after intestinal transplantation. The protocol was immunoSEQ multiplex PCR, while the TCRdb copy is restricted to in-frame clones and leaves out a portion. The table lists approximately 37,000 clones, 85% to 95% of them singletons, with less than 4.5% in the top ten. The receptor was isolated from a human patient who received an intestinal transplant, so some T cells may come from the graft donor. The source material was PBMCs, sampled nearly 750 days after intestinal transplantation.

The CDR3 region is CASSIPGANEKLFF. CDR3 bases: TGTGCCAGTAGTATTCCCGGAGCTAATGAAAAACTGTTTTTT. V and J are TRBV19 and TRBJ1-4, with no clear D. The CDR3 length is 14 residues. The germline V gene has CDR1 LNHDA and CDR2 SQIVND (reference sequence). The V and J ends lost 3 bases and 3 bases respectively, with 8 bases between them.